This TCR beta chain comes out of a study of technical replicates of blood from a few donors. Data came from immunoSEQ multiplex PCR; TCRdb stores just in-frame clones and leaves some out. The sample shows over 70,000 clones, 96% of them seen only once. CDR3 size: 14 residues. CDR1 and CDR2 from the germline V gene are SGHRS and YFSETQ. V dropped 0 bases and J dropped 8; count of bases not matched to a gene: 1. V is TRBV5-1 and J is TRBJ1-4; TRBD1 matches at 10 bases. The source material was T cells isolated from PBMCs. The receptor's source is a human donor in good health. DNA of the CDR3: TGCGCCAGCAGCTTGGGACAGGGGGCAGAAAAACTGTTTTTT. Protein product: CASSLGQGAEKLFF.